This T cell receptor (beta chain) is drawn from a study of blood T cell repertoires in COVID-19. Germline CDR1 and CDR2: LNHDA and SQIVND (reference sequence). The CDR3 loop spans 16 amino acids. The ends were cut back, 9 bases at V and 4 bases at J, with 22 bases in the middle. Assignments of participants to cohorts depended upon their own reported clinical history. Source study methods: Reference gene primer amplification gave estimated nucleated cell counts. Clones were read by immunoSEQ multiplex PCR, and TCRdb kept only the in-frame ones, dropping some. Clone size and V and J calls were adopted from that table, with D and trimming inferred from the DNA. The sample holds around 470,000 clones, about nine tenths seen once.

What was sequenced was PBMCs or T cells enriched from blood (not recorded which). The V and J genes are TRBV19 and TRBJ2-1; weak D call: TRBD2 (6 bases). This TCR came from a man between 18 and 29 years old who had recovered from COVID-19. CDR3 sequence: CASSRRGRLDYNEQFF. CDR3 DNA sequence: TGTGCCAGCAGCCGGAGAGGGAGACTAGATTACAATGAGCAGTTCTTC. Variable domain in full (rest from reference TRBV19 and TRBJ2-1): DGGITQSPKYLFRKEGQNVTLSCEQNLNHDAMYWYRQDPGQGLRLIYYSQIVNDFQKGDIAEGYSVSREKKESFPLTVTSAQKNPTAFYLCASSRRGRLDYNEQFFGPGTRLTVL.